A selection of T cell receptor beta chains follows, all from one sample in a study of shared clonotypes between healthy human individuals. TCRdb's copy holds only in-frame clones and misses some; the assay was immunoSEQ multiplex PCR. Here the sample spans approximately 100,000 clones, around 65% being singletons. The sequenced sample was memory CD8+ T cells sorted from blood. The source of these receptors is a young woman in good health. CDR3s include the opening cysteine and the closing phenylalanine or tryptophan. Fields, in order: V gene, D gene, CDR3 length, J gene, clone size, CDR3 DNA, CDR3 protein. The D gene is left open where the match is weak. A clone size is listed for some rows: how often the clone was seen (once, few, many), or a class if it is expanded.

TRBV28	TRBD2	17	TRBJ2-7	-	TGTGCCAGCAGGAATAGACTAGCGGGGAGGGTTCGATACGAGCAGTACTTC	CASRNRLAGRVRYEQYF
TRBV29-1	-	14	TRBJ1-2	many	TGCAGCGTTGAAGATCTGGCCGGGAACTATGGCTACACCTTC	CSVEDLAGNYGYTF
TRBV2	TRBD1	22	TRBJ1-2	-	TGTGCCAGCAGTATGTCCTCGGGTCAACTCTCTGGACAGGGGGCGACGGACTATGGCTACACCTTC	CASSMSSGQLSGQGATDYGYTF
TRBV28	TRBD2	16	TRBJ2-7	-	TGTGCCAGCAGTTTGGGGAGCGGGAGGTGGCCCTACGAGCAGTACTTC	CASSLGSGRWPYEQYF
TRBV30	TRBD1	14	TRBJ1-2	-	TGTGCCTACACCGGGACAGGGGGAAGGGTTGGCTACACCTTC	CAYTGTGGRVGYTF
TRBV25-1	TRBD2	16	TRBJ2-7	-	TGTGCCAGCAGCGACACCGGGACTAGCGGGAGATACGAGCAGTACTTC	CASSDTGTSGRYEQYF
TRBV6-6	TRBD2	16	TRBJ2-3	-	TGTGCCAGCAGCTTACGACTTGGGGGGGGCACAGATACGCAGTATTTT	CASSLRLGGGTDTQYF
TRBV10-3	TRBD2	12	TRBJ2-7	-	TGTGCCATCGCGGGGGTCTCCTACGAGCAGTACTTC	CAIAGVSYEQYF
TRBV25-1	TRBD1	16	TRBJ2-1	-	TGTGCCAGCAGTCTAACACTAGGACAGGCCCAAGATGAGCAGTTCTTC	CASSLTLGQAQDEQFF
TRBV6-5	-	16	TRBJ2-7	-	TGTGCCAGCAGTTACTCCTTCGGGGACGGTGGGGCCGAGCAGTACTTC	CASSYSFGDGGAEQYF
TRBV19	-	13	TRBJ1-2	-	TGTGCCGTTCGTTCGATCGCTAACTATGGCTACACCTTC	CAVRSIANYGYTF
TRBV7-8	TRBD2	15	TRBJ2-7	-	TGTGCCAGCAGCCGGGTGAGACTAGCGGCCTACGAGCAGTACTTC	CASSRVRLAAYEQYF
TRBV11-2	TRBD1	15	TRBJ1-1	-	TGTGCCAGCAGCTTTAACAGGGGGCAGGACACTGAAGCTTTCTTT	CASSFNRGQDTEAFF
TRBV6-5	-	15	TRBJ2-7	-	TGTGCCAGCAGTTACGGGACACAGGCCCTTTACGAGCAGTACTTC	CASSYGTQALYEQYF
TRBV27	-	15	TRBJ1-5	-	TGTGCCAGCAGTTCCGGGACCTCAAGCAATCAGCCCCAGCATTTT	CASSSGTSSNQPQHF
TRBV28	TRBD1	14	TRBJ1-3	-	TGTGCCAGCAGTACGACAGGGGTTGGAAACACCATATATTTT	CASSTTGVGNTIYF
TRBV4-1	TRBD2	16	TRBJ2-1	-	TGCGCCAGCAGCCAAGGGGCGGGAGCTTTAGGGAATGAGCAGTTCTTC	CASSQGAGALGNEQFF
TRBV2	-	17	TRBJ2-7	many	TGTGCCAGCAGCAATGGCCTCGAGGCCGTAAGCTCCTACGAGCAGTACTTC	CASSNGLEAVSSYEQYF
TRBV6-1	-	16	TRBJ2-7	-	TGTGCCAGCAGTGAAGAGGACGGGGGCTCCATCTACGAGCAGTACTTC	CASSEEDGGSIYEQYF
TRBV29-1	TRBD2	14	TRBJ2-7	-	TGCAGCGCAAAGGGCGCTAGCGGGACCTACGAGCAGTACTTC	CSAKGASGTYEQYF